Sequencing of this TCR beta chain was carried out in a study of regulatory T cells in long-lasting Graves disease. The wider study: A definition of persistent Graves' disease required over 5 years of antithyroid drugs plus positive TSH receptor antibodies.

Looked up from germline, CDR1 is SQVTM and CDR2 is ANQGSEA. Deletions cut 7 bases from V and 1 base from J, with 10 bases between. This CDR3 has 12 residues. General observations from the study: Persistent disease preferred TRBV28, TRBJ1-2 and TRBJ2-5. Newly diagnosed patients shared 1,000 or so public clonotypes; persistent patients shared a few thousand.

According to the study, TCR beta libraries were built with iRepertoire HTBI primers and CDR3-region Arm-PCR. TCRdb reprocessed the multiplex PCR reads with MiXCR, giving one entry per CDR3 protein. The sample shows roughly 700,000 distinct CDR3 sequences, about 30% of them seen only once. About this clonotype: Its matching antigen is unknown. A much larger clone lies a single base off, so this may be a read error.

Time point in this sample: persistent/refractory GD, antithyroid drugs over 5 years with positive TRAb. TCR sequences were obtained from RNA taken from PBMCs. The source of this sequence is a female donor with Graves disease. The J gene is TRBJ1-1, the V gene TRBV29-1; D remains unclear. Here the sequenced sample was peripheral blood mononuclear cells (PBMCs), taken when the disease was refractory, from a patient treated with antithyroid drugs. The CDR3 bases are TGCAGCGCAGCATCAGGGAACACTGAAGCTTTCTTT. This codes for CSAASGNTEAFF.